This paragraph covers one TCR beta chain sequence. Germline values: CDR1 KGHSH, CDR2 LQKENI. This CDR3 contains 17 residues. The V and J ends lost 6 bases and 0 bases respectively, with 18 bases between them. The data were produced by immunoSEQ multiplex PCR, yet TCRdb's version contains in-frame clones alone and is incomplete. The sample lists 100,000 or so clones, roughly 84% occurring once. The data derive from a study of blood T cell repertoires in COVID-19. The clonotype was recovered from a man between 70 and 80 years old with active or convalescent COVID-19. This chain uses TRBV18 with TRBJ1-3; D possibly corresponds to TRBD1 (6 bases). The specimen sequenced was peripheral blood. CDR3 amino acids: CASSLSTTGPSGNTIYF. DNA of the CDR3: TGTGCCAGCTCCCTCTCCACGACAGGTCCCTCTGGAAACACCATATATTTT.